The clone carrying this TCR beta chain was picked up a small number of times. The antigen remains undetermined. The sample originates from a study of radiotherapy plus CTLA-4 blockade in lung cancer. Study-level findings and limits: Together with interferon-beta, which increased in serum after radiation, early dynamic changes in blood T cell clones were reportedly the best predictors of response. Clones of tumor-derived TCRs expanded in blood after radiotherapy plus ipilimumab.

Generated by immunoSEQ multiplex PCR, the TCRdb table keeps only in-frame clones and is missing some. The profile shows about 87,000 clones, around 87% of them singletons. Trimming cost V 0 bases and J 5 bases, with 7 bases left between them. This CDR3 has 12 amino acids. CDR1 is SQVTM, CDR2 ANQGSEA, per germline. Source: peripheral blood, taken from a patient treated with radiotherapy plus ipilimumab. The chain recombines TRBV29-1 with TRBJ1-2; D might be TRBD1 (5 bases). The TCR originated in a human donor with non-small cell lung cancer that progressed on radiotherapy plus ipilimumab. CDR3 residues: CSVEDPGYGYTF. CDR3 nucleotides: TGCAGCGTTGAAGATCCAGGGTATGGCTACACCTTC.